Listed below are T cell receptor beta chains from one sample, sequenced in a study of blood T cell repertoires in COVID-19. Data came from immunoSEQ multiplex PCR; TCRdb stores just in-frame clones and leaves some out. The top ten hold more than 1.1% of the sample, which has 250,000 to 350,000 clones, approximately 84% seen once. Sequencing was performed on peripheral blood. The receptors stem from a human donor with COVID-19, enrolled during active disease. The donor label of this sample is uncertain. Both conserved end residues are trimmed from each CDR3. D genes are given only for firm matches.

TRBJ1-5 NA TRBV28 ASRQAGDNQPQH
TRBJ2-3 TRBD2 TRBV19 ASSMGLAGVGDTQY
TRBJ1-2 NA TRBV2 ASKVGTYGYT
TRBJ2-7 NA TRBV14 ASTSPGGLLSYEQY
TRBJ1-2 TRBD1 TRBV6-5 ASSLYRDRGN
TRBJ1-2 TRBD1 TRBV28 ASSSDVQGSYGYT
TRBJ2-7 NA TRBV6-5 ASSYSWESSYEQY
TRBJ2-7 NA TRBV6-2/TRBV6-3 ASSPLPYEQY
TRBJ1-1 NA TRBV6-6 ASSYSFETEAF
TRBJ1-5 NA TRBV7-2 ASSLVGRGSNQPQH
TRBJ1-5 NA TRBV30 AWSVESNQPQH
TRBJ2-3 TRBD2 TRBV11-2 ASSFVLAGDTDTQY
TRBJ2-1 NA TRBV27 ASSLGASSYNEQF
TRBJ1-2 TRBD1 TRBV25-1 ASSEYSSDRANYGYT
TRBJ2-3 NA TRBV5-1 ASRLGLSTDTQY
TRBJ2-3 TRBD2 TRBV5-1 ASPLSTSGRVTQY
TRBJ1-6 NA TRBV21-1 ATEQTHQKSDMSSYNSPLH
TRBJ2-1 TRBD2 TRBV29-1 SVETSALYNEQF
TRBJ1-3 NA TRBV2 ASSENRAGNTIY